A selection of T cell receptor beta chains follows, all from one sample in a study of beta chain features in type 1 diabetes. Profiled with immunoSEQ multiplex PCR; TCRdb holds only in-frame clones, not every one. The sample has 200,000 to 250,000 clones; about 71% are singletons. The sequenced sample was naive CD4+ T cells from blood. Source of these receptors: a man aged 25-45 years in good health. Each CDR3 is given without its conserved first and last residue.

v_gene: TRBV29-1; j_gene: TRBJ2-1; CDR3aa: SVVGDEQF
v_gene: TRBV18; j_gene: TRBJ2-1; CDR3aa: ASSPPGQGYNEQF
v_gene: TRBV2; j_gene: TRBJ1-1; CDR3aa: ASSEAGKNEAF
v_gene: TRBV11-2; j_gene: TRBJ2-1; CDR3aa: ASSSQGFPYNEQF
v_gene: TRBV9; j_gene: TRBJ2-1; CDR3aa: ASSAQLSGATYNEQF
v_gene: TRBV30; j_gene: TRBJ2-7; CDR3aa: AWSVSGEGLAAYEQY
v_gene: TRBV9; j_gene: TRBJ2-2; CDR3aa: ASSVGDRNTGELF
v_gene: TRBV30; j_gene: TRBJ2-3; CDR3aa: ACETGGIGDTQY
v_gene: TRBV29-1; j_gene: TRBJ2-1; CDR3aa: SVAGTIYNEQF
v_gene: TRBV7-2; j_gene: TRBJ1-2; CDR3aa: ASSQLPRYGYT
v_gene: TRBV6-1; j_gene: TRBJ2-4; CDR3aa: ASSAPGLANSKNIQY
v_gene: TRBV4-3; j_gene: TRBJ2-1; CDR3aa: ASSQAMEAYNEQF
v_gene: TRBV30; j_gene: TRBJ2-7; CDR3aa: AWSGDSYEQY
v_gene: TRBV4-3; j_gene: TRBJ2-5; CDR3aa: ASSPGPGGETQY
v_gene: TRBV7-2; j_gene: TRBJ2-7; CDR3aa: ASSLTLAGFYEQY
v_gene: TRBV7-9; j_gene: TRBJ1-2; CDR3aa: ASSPITWADGYT
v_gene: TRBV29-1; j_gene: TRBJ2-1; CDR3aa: SVLSSSYNEQF
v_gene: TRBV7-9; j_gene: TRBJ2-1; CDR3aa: ASSLSISYNEQF
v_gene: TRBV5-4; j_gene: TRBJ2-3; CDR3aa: ASSPGGSGGTITDTQY
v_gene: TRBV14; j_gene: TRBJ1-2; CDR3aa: ASSLGTGNYGYT
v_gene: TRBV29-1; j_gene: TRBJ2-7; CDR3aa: NTKGDGDYEQY
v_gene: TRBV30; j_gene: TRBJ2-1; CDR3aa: AWRRDSYNEQF
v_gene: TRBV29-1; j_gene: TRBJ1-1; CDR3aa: SVARQIMNTEAF
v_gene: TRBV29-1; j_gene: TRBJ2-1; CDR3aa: SVVGRDNEQF
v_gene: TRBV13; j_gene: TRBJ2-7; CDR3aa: ASSPTGYRYEQY
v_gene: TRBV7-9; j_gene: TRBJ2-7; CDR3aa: ASSLGQGPSSYEQY
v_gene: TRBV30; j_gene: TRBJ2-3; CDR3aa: ARSGGTDTQY
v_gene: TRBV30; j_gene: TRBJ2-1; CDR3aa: AWTGGNYNEQF
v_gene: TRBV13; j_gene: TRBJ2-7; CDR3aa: ASSFGPGRVEQY
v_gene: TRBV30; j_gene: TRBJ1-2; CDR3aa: AWASLYGYT
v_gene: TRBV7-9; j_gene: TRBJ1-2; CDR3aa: ASSFGTGGANGYT
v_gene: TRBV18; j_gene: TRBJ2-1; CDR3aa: ASSPPGTNEQF